These 13 T cell receptor beta chains share one sample of origin, sequenced in a study of Ad26.COV2.S vaccination and SARS-CoV-2 variants. Only in-frame clones appear in the TCRdb table, and some are missing; sequencing was by immunoSEQ multiplex PCR. The sample has 400,000 to 450,000 clones; roughly 90% are singletons. Noted treatment: 15 to 20 received Ad26.COV2.S at low or high dose, single or two shots; roughly 5 received placebo; per-sample allocation not given. Samples analyzed were those drawn on day 63 after the first vaccine or placebo injection. The specimen was peripheral blood, collected in a trial of Ad26.COV2.S vaccine versus placebo. The receptors originated from a person between 18 and 60 years old who received the Ad26.COV2.S COVID-19 vaccine or a placebo.

This chain joins TRBV19 and TRBJ2-1; no reliable D call. Germline loops: CDR1 LNHDA, CDR2 SQIVND (reference sequence). The length of the CDR3 is 13 residues. Trimming took 3 bases from V and 5 from J, leaving 8 bases between them. CDR3 coding DNA: TGTGCCAGTAGTATTCTCAGAGACAATGAGCAGTTCTTC. This sequence encodes CASSILRDNEQFF. Supplemented by reference TRBV19 and TRBJ2-1, the full variable domain reads DGGITQSPKYLFRKEGQNVTLSCEQNLNHDAMYWYRQDPGQGLRLIYYSQIVNDFQKGDIAEGYSVSREKKESFPLTVTSAQKNPTAFYLCASSILRDNEQFFGPGTRLTVL.

The chain combines TRBV11-2 with TRBJ2-1; D gene uncertain. Germline CDR1 reads SGHAT; CDR2 reads FQNNGV. Trimming removed 1 base from V and 7 bases from J, with 8 bases in between. The CDR3 loop spans 13 amino acids. The CDR3 coding sequence is TGTGCCAGCAGCTTAGTCAGGTATAATGAGCAGTTCTTC. The encoded protein is CASSLVRYNEQFF.

The rearrangement joins TRBV28 to TRBJ2-1; 8 bases match TRBD2. The germline gives CDR1 MDHEN, CDR2 SYDVKM. The CDR3 loop spans 16 amino acids. V was pared by 5 bases and J by 2 bases, with 8 bases of the junction left unmatched. Written as DNA, the CDR3 is TGTGCCAGCAGTACTCGGGGGGGCCTGGCCTACAATGAGCAGTTCTTC. Translating gives CASSTRGGLAYNEQFF.

The chain couples TRBV7-9 to TRBJ1-3; D not certain. V lost 1 base and J 1 base, leaving 5 bases between the germline ends. This CDR3 has 14 residues. Germline CDR1 and CDR2: SEHNR and FQNEAQ (reference sequence). The CDR3 sequence: CASSLGISGNTIYF. CDR3 nucleotide sequence: TGTGCCAGCAGCTTAGGGATATCTGGAAACACCATATATTTT.

V usage is TRBV28 and J usage is TRBJ2-5; TRBD2 agrees at 14 bases. Trimming at V came to 7 bases and at J to 7 bases, leaving 17 bases not matched to a gene. CDR1 and CDR2 (germline): MDHEN, SYDVKM. The CDR3 runs 18 residues. This CDR3 is CASTLGGLAGASRGTQYF. The CDR3, as DNA: TGTGCCAGCACCCTGGGGGGACTAGCGGGGGCCTCACGCGGGACCCAGTACTTC.

For this clone: This sample includes further DNA sequences coding for the same CDR3. The chain recombines TRBV6-4 with TRBJ2-3, with TRBD2 matching 9 bases. Unmatched junction bases numbered 0, after V lost 4 bases and J lost 1 base. CDR1 is MRHNA, CDR2 SNTAGT, per germline. The CDR3 covers 14 residues. The CDR3 DNA reads TGTGCCAGCAGTGCTAGCGGGGGCACAGATACGCAGTATTTT. Its translation: CASSASGGTDTQYF.

This chain joins TRBV6-2 or TRBV6-3 and TRBJ1-5; no reliable D call. The germline CDR1 and CDR2 sequences are MNHEY and SVGEGT. The CDR3 is 16 amino acids. The V and J ends lost 5 bases and 1 base respectively, with 15 bases between them. CDR3 sequence (DNA): TGTGCCAGCAGTGCGGGCCCGGTGTTGAGCAATCAGCCCCAGCATTTT. Its translation: CASSAGPVLSNQPQHF.

V gene TRBV6-6 combines with J gene TRBJ2-3, with D possibly matching TRBD2 (6 bases). Germline V gene sequence: CDR1 MNHNY, CDR2 SVGAGI (reference sequence). The CDR3 is 17 residues long. V dropped 6 bases and J dropped 0 bases, with 19 bases sitting between them. The CDR3, as DNA: TGTGCCAGCAGCCGAAGGGTAGTAGCGGTTAGCACAGATACGCAGTATTTT. It translates to CASSRRVVAVSTDTQYF.

The chain links TRBV30 to TRBJ2-3; possible D gene TRBD2, 5 bases. The CDR3 consists of 15 residues. V shed 0 bases and J shed 3 bases, with 13 bases lying between them. CDR1 and CDR2 from the germline V gene are GTSNPN and SVGIG (reference sequence). The CDR3 DNA reads as TGTGCCTGGAGTGTACGGAGGAGCATTACAGATACGCAGTATTTT. Amino acids: CAWSVRRSITDTQYF.

The chain carries TRBV4-3 and TRBJ2-3; 8 bases align to TRBD2. V shed 0 bases and J 5 bases; nucleotides not matched to a gene: 10. This CDR3 contains 17 residues. Germline values: CDR1 LGHNA, CDR2 YSLEER. CDR3 nucleotide sequence: TGCGCCAGCAGCCAAGATCGTGGTAGCGGGATGGAAGATACGCAGTATTTT. Translating gives CASSQDRGSGMEDTQYF.

A single count supports this clone. The chain is built from TRBV29-1 and TRBJ1-1; possible D gene TRBD1, 5 bases. V dropped 3 bases and J dropped 0 bases, with 11 bases sitting between them. The CDR3 is 14 amino acids. The V gene's germline CDR1 is SQVTM and CDR2 ANQGSEA. The CDR3 DNA sequence: TGCAGCGTTGACGACAGTAATTTGAACACTGAAGCTTTCTTT. It codes for CSVDDSNLNTEAFF.

V and J are TRBV5-4 and TRBJ1-4; no reliable D call. V lost 0 bases to trimming and J lost 0 bases, with 9 bases between them. CDR1 and CDR2 (germline): SGHNT, YYREEE (reference sequence). The CDR3 runs 16 residues. The CDR3: CASSLDASATNEKLFF. The CDR3 region has the DNA TGTGCCAGCAGCTTGGATGCATCCGCAACTAATGAAAAACTGTTTTTT.

The rearrangement links TRBV7-9 to TRBJ2-2; D might be TRBD1 (6 bases). The CDR3 extends over 16 amino acids. CDR1 SEHNR and CDR2 FQNEAQ come from the germline V gene (reference sequence). The V gene lost 6 bases and the J gene lost 0 bases, with 14 bases spanning the gap. The CDR3 here is CASRTTGGPNTGELFF. CDR3 coding DNA: TGTGCCAGCAGGACAACTGGGGGCCCGAACACCGGGGAGCTGTTTTTT.